This T cell receptor (beta chain) stems from a study of PD-L1 blockade in urothelial cancer. Study in general: Most patients, about 90% of the roughly 29, were males with bladder-origin cancer. Blood analysis took place 3 weeks (second dose) and 6 weeks after treatment start.

Germline values: CDR1 SGHKS, CDR2 YYEKEE (reference sequence). Trimming removed 0 bases at V and 13 bases at J, with 10 bases between. This CDR3 spans 11 amino acids. The time point: peripheral blood 6 weeks after treatment start. TCR analog templates of synthetic origin were spiked into each PCR. Clones were sequenced by immunoSEQ multiplex PCR, and TCRdb holds only the in-frame ones, with some missing. Of 40,000 to 45,000 clones listed, roughly 84% were seen once; the top ten hold over 2.5%. The sample here was PBMCs, taken around atezolizumab (anti-PD-L1) treatment. This sequence originates from a man between 65 and 85 years old with urothelial cancer. The rearrangement uses TRBV5-5 and TRBJ1-2; D gene unclear. The CDR3 loop reads CASSLDGVCTF. The DNA of the CDR3 is TGTGCCAGCAGCTTGGATGGAGTTTGCACCTTC.